What follows describes a single T cell receptor beta chain. The antigen is undetermined. This specimen belongs to a study of radiotherapy plus CTLA-4 blockade in lung cancer. Whole-study context: Objective responses were recorded in around a sixth of patients, with disease control recorded in 31%.

Clones were read by immunoSEQ multiplex PCR, and TCRdb kept only the in-frame ones, dropping some. The table has around 90,000 clones, about 83% seen once. Findings and limits, study-wide: Tumor-origin TCR clones grew in blood after radiotherapy plus ipilimumab.

People whose metastatic non-small-cell lung cancer was chemo-refractory got focal radiation along with CTLA-4 blockade by ipilimumab. The TCR originated in a human donor with non-small cell lung cancer who had stable disease on radiotherapy plus ipilimumab. This sample comprised peripheral blood, obtained from a patient treated with radiotherapy plus ipilimumab.

CDR3 DNA sequence: TGTGCCAGCAGCTTGGACGGAGGTAACACCGGGGAGCTGTTTTTT. As protein: CASSLDGGNTGELFF. V and J are TRBV5-6 and TRBJ2-2; D might be TRBD2 (5 bases). The V end lost 0 bases, the J end lost 2 bases, and 8 bases lay between the germline ends. This CDR3 contains 15 residues. Per the germline V gene, CDR1 is SGHDT and CDR2 is YYEEEE.